This T cell receptor beta chain comes out of a study of T cell responses to AZD1222 COVID-19 vaccine. With regard to this clone: The antigen is undetermined.

The CDR3 contains 15 residues. Looked up from germline, CDR1 is KGHSH and CDR2 is LQKENI. Trimming at V came to 8 bases and at J to 4 bases, leaving 6 bases not matched to a gene. Broader study findings: There were repertoire samples only from the period after the peak T cell response.

The repertoire was sequenced with immunoSEQ multiplex PCR; TCRdb's copy has only in-frame clones and lacks some. The sample lists around 99,000 clones, 75% to 95% occurring once. The chain employs TRBV18 and TRBJ2-1; 12 bases agree with TRBD2. The receptor's source is an adult who received the AZD1222 COVID-19 vaccine. The source was peripheral blood, collected 28 days after the second AZD1222 dose. The CDR3 loop reads CASSKTSGGYNEQFF. The CDR3 region has the DNA TGTGCCAGCAGCAAGACTAGCGGGGGATACAATGAGCAGTTCTTC.